These 9 T cell receptor beta chains originate from one sample sequenced in a study of T cells in Graves' hyperthyroidism and ophthalmopathy. RNA transcripts served as the template for amplifying TCR beta CDR3 regions. TCR CDR3 regions were first amplified by RT-PCR with HTBI primers. TCRdb re-called the multiplex PCR reads through MiXCR, storing one row per CDR3 protein. The top ten hold around 10% of the sample, which has about 840,000 distinct CDR3 sequences, about 38% seen once. Sequenced sample: blood. The receptor source for this set is a man between 18 and 29 years old with Graves' hyperthyroidism.

This clonotype was detected many times. V and J are TRBV29-1 and TRBJ1-2, with D unclear. The V end lost 7 bases, the J end lost 3 bases, and 15 bases lay between the germline ends. The CDR3 consists of 13 residues. CDR1 is SQVTM and CDR2 is ANQGSEA in the germline V gene. The CDR3 loop is CSADADDDYGYTF. The CDR3 DNA sequence: TGCAGCGCTGATGCTGACGACGACTATGGCTACACCTTC.

V gene TRBV19 combines with J gene TRBJ2-7; 13 positions match TRBD2. The CDR3 runs to 15 residues. V gave up 3 bases and J gave up 5 bases; unmatched junction bases: 4. Per germline, CDR1 LNHDA and CDR2 SQIVND (reference sequence). CDR3 protein: CASSMGLAGTNEQYF. DNA for the CDR3: TGTGCCAGTAGTATGGGACTAGCGGGGACTAACGAGCAGTACTTC. Filled out from reference TRBV19 and TRBJ2-7, the complete variable domain reads DGGITQSPKYLFRKEGQNVTLSCEQNLNHDAMYWYRQDPGQGLRLIYYSQIVNDFQKGDIAEGYSVSREKKESFPLTVTSAQKNPTAFYLCASSMGLAGTNEQYFGPGTRLTVT.

This clonotype has only a few counts. The CDR3: CASSSDRDREESRGGYQETQYF. In DNA form, the CDR3 reads TGTGCCAGCAGCTCCGACCGGGACAGGGAGGAAAGTCGCGGGGGGTACCAAGAGACCCAGTACTTC. This rearrangement joins TRBV7-9 to TRBJ2-5; possible D gene TRBD1, 9 bases. V was pared by 4 bases and J by 0 bases, with 33 bases between. From germline, CDR1 is SEHNR and CDR2 FQNEAQ (reference sequence). This CDR3 is built from 22 residues.

J is TRBJ1-6 and V is TRBV5-6; D perhaps matches TRBD1 (5 bases). The V and J ends lost 4 bases and 5 bases respectively, with 19 bases between them. The CDR3 has 17 amino acids. CDR1 SGHDT and CDR2 YYEEEE come from the germline V gene. In nucleotides, the CDR3 is TGTGCCAGCAGCCACCCAGTGGGTGTCAGGGATAATTCACCCCTCCACTTT. Its translation is CASSHPVGVRDNSPLHF.

This clonotype was counted at least ten times. The V call is TRBV20-1, the J call TRBJ1-5; 8 positions match TRBD1. Germline V CDR1 and CDR2: DFQATT, SNEGSKA (reference sequence). With 3 bases clipped from V and 3 bases from J, the junction kept 7 bases outside the gene matches. This CDR3 is built from 15 residues. DNA of the CDR3: TGCAGTGCTAGGGCAGGGGGCGAGATCAATCAGCCCCAGCATTTT. The encoded protein is CSARAGGEINQPQHF.

V gene TRBV19 combines with J gene TRBJ2-1, with D unclear. The CDR3 spans 17 residues. V lost 1 base to trimming and J lost 0 bases, with 13 bases between them. Germline CDR1 LNHDA, CDR2 SQIVND (reference sequence). The DNA of the CDR3 is TGTGCCAGTAGTATAGTTGGCAGTTGGAGCTCCTACAATGAGCAGTTCTTC. It yields the protein CASSIVGSWSSYNEQFF.

The J gene is TRBJ1-4, the V gene TRBV6-5; TRBD1 agrees at 9 bases. The CDR3 spans 14 residues. Per the germline V gene, CDR1 is MNHEY and CDR2 is SVGAGI. With V trimmed by 6 bases and J by 10 bases, 9 bases remained unmatched. CDR3 sequence: CASRTGTGPRKLFF. The CDR3 DNA is TGTGCCAGCAGGACCGGGACAGGGCCGAGAAAACTGTTTTTT.

The V gene is TRBV5-1, the J gene TRBJ2-7; D remains ambiguous. V was cut by 4 bases and J by 2 bases, with 10 bases left in between. Germline V lookup: CDR1 SGHRS, CDR2 YFSETQ. The length of the CDR3 is 13 residues. CDR3 in DNA: TGCGCCAGCAGCGTCGGGTATCCCTACGAGCAGTACTTC. Encoded protein: CASSVGYPYEQYF.

The chain links TRBV5-1 to TRBJ2-7; 10 nucleotides align to TRBD1. This CDR3 has 14 residues. Trimming cost V 3 bases and J 5 bases; bases outside gene matches: 5. From germline, CDR1 is SGHRS and CDR2 YFSETQ. CDR3 in amino acids: CASSWGQGRDEQYF. The CDR3 DNA sequence: TGCGCCAGCAGCTGGGGACAGGGGCGCGACGAGCAGTACTTC.